Below, 25 T cell receptor beta chains from the same sample are listed, as sequenced in a study of cytomegalovirus exposure and HLA in healthy donors. The PCR employed 60 Vbeta primers together with 13 Jbeta primers. Profiled with immunoSEQ multiplex PCR; TCRdb holds only in-frame clones, not every one. The sample has 95,000 to 150,000 clones, 75% to 85% seen once. Input material: PBMCs. These receptors came from a female donor in good health and CMV-seropositive.

The V and J genes are TRBV5-1 and TRBJ2-5; the D is unclear. The germline CDR1 and CDR2 sequences are SGHRS and YFSETQ. CDR3 size: 13 residues. The ends were cut back, 4 bases at V and 5 bases at J, with 12 bases in the middle. The CDR3 loop reads CASSESPRETQYF. DNA for the CDR3: TGCGCCAGCAGCGAATCCCCCCGGGAGACCCAGTACTTC.

The chain recombines TRBV11-2 with TRBJ2-5, with 10 bases aligning to TRBD2. There are 13 residues in the CDR3. Trimming took 5 bases from V and 5 from J; bases not matched to a gene: 2. Looked up from germline, CDR1 is SGHAT and CDR2 is FQNNGV. This CDR3 is CASSKGLAETQYF. CDR3 in DNA: TGTGCCAGCAGCAAGGGACTAGCGGAGACCCAGTACTTC.

The sample holds one count of this clone. The V and J genes are TRBV5-5 and TRBJ2-4, with 8 bases matching TRBD1. There are 16 residues in the CDR3. CDR1 and CDR2 from the germline V gene are SGHKS and YYEKEE (reference sequence). The trim removed 0 bases at V and 9 bases at J, leaving 11 bases unmatched. In nucleotides, the CDR3 is TGTGCCAGCAGCTTGGATGGTCAGGGGGCGTGGACCATTCAGTACTTC. This codes for CASSLDGQGAWTIQYF.

This clone was recorded only once. The chain links TRBV5-1 to TRBJ2-1; D not certain. The CDR3 contains 14 residues. V was clipped by 5 bases and J by 9 bases, with 18 bases between them. Germline V lookup: CDR1 SGHRS, CDR2 YFSETQ. The chain's CDR3 is CASRPGSKNVEQFF. The CDR3 DNA reads TGCGCCAGCAGGCCCGGGTCTAAAAACGTTGAGCAGTTCTTC.

The V call is TRBV4-3, the J call TRBJ2-1, with 7 nucleotides matching TRBD2. The ends lost 3 bases at V and 8 bases at J; junction bases unmatched: 10. In germline, CDR1 is LGHNA, CDR2 YSLEER. The CDR3 consists of 15 residues. Here the CDR3 reads CASSHSGEGFYEQFF. CDR3 DNA: TGCGCCAGCAGCCACAGCGGGGAGGGTTTCTATGAGCAGTTCTTC.

The chain combines TRBV6-4 with TRBJ2-3; possibly TRBD2 for D (5 bases). The CDR3 has 13 amino acids. The V gene's germline CDR1 is MRHNA and CDR2 SNTAGT. Trimming cost V 4 bases and J 8 bases, with 13 bases left between them. CDR3 region: CASSAGFGVTQYF. The CDR3 nucleotides are TGTGCCAGCAGTGCGGGGTTCGGAGTTACGCAGTATTTT.

This sequence joins TRBV7-8 and TRBJ2-5; D not resolved. Germline V gene sequence: CDR1 SGHVS, CDR2 FQNEAQ. The CDR3 loop spans 14 amino acids. Trimming removed 1 base from V and 0 bases from J, with 6 bases in between. This CDR3 is CASSLGPYQETQYF. The CDR3 region has the DNA TGTGCCAGCAGCTTAGGTCCGTACCAAGAGACCCAGTACTTC.

The V call is TRBV7-8, the J call TRBJ1-6; a weak D match, TRBD1 (5 bases). The CDR3 length is 17 residues. The germline V gene encodes CDR1 SGHVS and CDR2 FQNEAQ. V was shortened by 2 bases and J by 3 bases, with 14 bases between the two germline ends. CDR3 region: CASSLFFGGGYNSPLHF. CDR3 DNA sequence: TGTGCCAGCAGCTTATTTTTCGGGGGAGGCTATAATTCACCCCTCCACTTT.

V and J are TRBV7-9 and TRBJ1-4, with D maybe TRBD1 (5 bases). The V gene's germline CDR1 is SEHNR and CDR2 FQNEAQ (reference sequence). The CDR3 has 19 amino acids. Trimming shortened V by 5 bases and J by 4 bases, and 26 bases separated the two germline ends. In DNA form, the CDR3 reads TGTGCCAGCAGCACACTTAGACAGCCCGGGGGTGAAAATAATGAAAAACTGTTTTTT. It yields the protein CASSTLRQPGGENNEKLFF.

In its sample, this clone was seen once. CDR3 DNA sequence: TGTGCCTGGAGTAGGGGGGGGCTCTACAATGAGCAGTTCTTC. Translated, it gives CAWSRGGLYNEQFF. The chain employs TRBV30 and TRBJ2-1, with TRBD2 as a possible D gene (7 bases). In germline, CDR1 is GTSNPN, CDR2 SVGIG (reference sequence). The V end was cut by 2 bases, the J end by 3 bases, with 11 bases between. CDR3 length equals 14 residues.

This chain links TRBV5-1 with TRBJ2-2, with 8 nucleotides matching TRBD2. This CDR3 contains 16 residues. Germline assignment: CDR1 SGHRS and CDR2 YFSETQ. J gave up 1 base and V 4 bases, and 6 bases lay outside the gene matches. Here the CDR3 DNA reads TGCGCCAGCAGCCCTGGCCTAGCGGGGAACACCGGGGAGCTGTTTTTT. As protein: CASSPGLAGNTGELFF.

This clone was counted a few times. The chain is built from TRBV10-3 and TRBJ1-3, with a possible D match to TRBD1 (6 bases). The CDR3 length is 15 residues. The V end lost 2 bases, the J end lost 0 bases, and 8 bases lay between the germline ends. The germline V gene has CDR1 ENHRY and CDR2 SYGVKD. CDR3 DNA: TGTGCCATCAGTGAGGGGGGCATCTCTGGAAACACCATATATTTT. It yields the protein CAISEGGISGNTIYF.

This clone has only one observation. The genes are TRBV19 and TRBJ1-5, with TRBD1 matching over 7 bases. The CDR3 is 16 residues long. V was pared by 3 bases and J by 2 bases, with 7 bases of the junction left unmatched. From germline, CDR1 is LNHDA and CDR2 SQIVND (reference sequence). The CDR3 reads CASSMVRGGGNQPQHF. The CDR3 coding sequence is TGTGCCAGTAGTATGGTTCGAGGGGGCGGCAATCAGCCCCAGCATTTT.

The chain is built from TRBV19 and TRBJ1-2; the match to TRBD1 covers 7 bases. The CDR3 totals 16 residues. J was trimmed by 2 bases and V by 4 bases; bases with no gene match: 10. The V gene's germline CDR1 is LNHDA and CDR2 SQIVND (reference sequence). CDR3 region: CASSTQRQGVNYGYTF. CDR3 in DNA: TGTGCCAGTAGTACCCAGCGACAGGGAGTAAACTATGGCTACACCTTC.

V gene TRBV2 combines with J gene TRBJ2-7; 7 nucleotides line up with TRBD2. This CDR3 has 14 residues. V was pared by 4 bases and J by 0 bases, with 3 bases of the junction left unmatched. The germline gives CDR1 SNHLY, CDR2 FYNNEI. This chain's CDR3 is CASSGGLRSYEQYF. The DNA of the CDR3 is TGTGCCAGCAGTGGGGGACTACGCTCCTACGAGCAGTACTTC.

V usage is TRBV2 and J usage is TRBJ2-1; D may be TRBD2 (5 bases). The CDR3 consists of 15 residues. Deletions cut 3 bases from V and 1 base from J, with 10 bases between. Germline assignment: CDR1 SNHLY and CDR2 FYNNEI. The CDR3 loop reads CASSEMGVSYNEQFF. Here the CDR3 DNA reads TGTGCCAGCAGTGAGATGGGAGTGTCCTACAATGAGCAGTTCTTC. Complete variable domain (other parts from reference TRBV2 and TRBJ2-1): EPEVTQTPSHQVTQMGQEVILRCVPISNHLYFYWYRQILGQKVEFLVSFYNNEISEKSEIFDDQFSVERPDGSNFTLKIRSTKLEDSAMYFCASSEMGVSYNEQFFGPGTRLTVL.

The rearrangement links TRBV28 to TRBJ2-7, with D maybe TRBD2 (5 bases). Between the trimmed V and J ends, which lost 1 base and 3 bases, there was a span of 10 bases. Germline CDR1 and CDR2: MDHEN and SYDVKM. The CDR3 runs 14 residues. The CDR3 coding sequence is TGTGCCAGCAGTTTATCCGGGGTTGGCTACGAGCAGTACTTC. This encodes CASSLSGVGYEQYF.

This clone was counted once. In this CDR3 the conserved last residue, phenylalanine or tryptophan, is missing, so a read error is likely. The chain couples TRBV18 to TRBJ1-1; TRBD1 matches 9 bases. The CDR3 runs 15 residues. Germline lookup yields CDR1 KGHSH and CDR2 LQKENI. Trimming took 0 bases from V and 5 from J; bases not matched to a gene: 4. CDR3 sequence reads: CASSPPDRGFTEAFL. In DNA form, the CDR3 reads TGTGCCAGCTCACCACCGGACAGGGGTTTTACTGAAGCTTTCCTT.

This clone was seen once. The rearrangement links TRBV5-1 to TRBJ2-1, with D maybe TRBD1 (6 bases). Looked up from germline, CDR1 is SGHRS and CDR2 is YFSETQ. CDR3 length: 15 residues. Trimming took 2 bases from V and 3 from J, leaving 12 bases between them. The CDR3, as DNA: TGCGCCAGCAGCTTAGGACAGACGAACTACAATGAGCAGTTCTTC. This sequence encodes CASSLGQTNYNEQFF.

In this sample, this clone turned up a few times. V is TRBV4-3 and J is TRBJ2-3, with D perhaps matching TRBD2 (5 bases). CDR3 length: 15 residues. Deletions cut 2 bases from V and 1 base from J, with 10 bases between. Germline lookup yields CDR1 LGHNA and CDR2 YSLEER. In nucleotides, the CDR3 is TGCGCCAGCAGCCAATTCCCCGGGGGCACAGATACGCAGTATTTT. This translates into CASSQFPGGTDTQYF.

This chain links TRBV11-1 with TRBJ2-7; TRBD1 might be the D (5 bases). V lost 5 bases and J lost 3, with 8 bases in between. Germline V gene data show CDR1 as SGHAT and CDR2 as FQDESV (reference sequence). This CDR3 has 12 amino acids. The CDR3 reads CASSMTVYEQYF. The CDR3 DNA reads TGTGCCAGCAGCATGACAGTCTACGAGCAGTACTTC.

V is TRBV2 and J is TRBJ1-1; 8 bases fit TRBD1. The CDR3 covers 13 residues. The germline CDR1 and CDR2 sequences are SNHLY and FYNNEI. The V segment lost 7 bases and the J segment 4 bases; nucleotides outside the gene matches: 5. The CDR3 DNA follows: TGTGCCAGCAATGGACAGGGAATCACTGAAGCTTTCTTT. It yields the protein CASNGQGITEAFF.

This clone was observed a single time. This rearrangement joins TRBV5-4 to TRBJ2-3; the match to TRBD2 covers 8 bases. V shed 1 base and J 2 bases; nucleotides not matched to a gene: 9. CDR1 SGHNT and CDR2 YYREEE come from the germline V gene (reference sequence). The CDR3 totals 17 residues. In DNA, the CDR3 is TGTGCCAGCAGCTTGTTAGTGGCGGGGGGCAACACAGATACGCAGTATTTT. This translates into CASSLLVAGGNTDTQYF.

The rearrangement joins TRBV7-2 to TRBJ1-1; TRBD1 matches 8 bases. V dropped 4 bases and J dropped 4; count of bases not matched to a gene: 5. The CDR3 runs 14 residues. Germline V gene data show CDR1 as SGHTA and CDR2 as FQGNSA. The CDR3 DNA reads TGTGCCAGCAGCTCCACAGGGGGGTCCACTGAAGCTTTCTTT. This gives the protein CASSSTGGSTEAFF. Filled out from reference TRBV7-2 and TRBJ1-1, the complete variable domain reads GAGVSQSPSNKVTEKGKDVELRCDPISGHTALYWYRQSLGQGLEFLIYFQGNSAPDKSGLPSDRFSAERTGGSVSTLTIQRTQQEDSAVYLCASSSTGGSTEAFFGQGTRLTVV.

In this sample, this clone turned up once. The chain links TRBV9 to TRBJ1-6, with D unresolved. The CDR3 covers 14 residues. The germline V gene encodes CDR1 SGDLS and CDR2 YYNGEE. V lost 5 bases to trimming and J lost 5 bases, with 11 bases between them. CDR3 sequence (DNA): TGTGCCAGCAGTGATTTGGAGGATAATTCACCCCTCCACTTT. Amino acid sequence: CASSDLEDNSPLHF.